The clone carrying this TCR beta chain was seen just once. Its specificity is unknown. Assay: immunoSEQ multiplex PCR; the TCRdb copy retains only in-frame clones and omits some. The sample has about 1.5 million clones; nearly 99% are singletons. This entry belongs to a study of shared clonotypes between healthy human individuals. This CDR3 is built from 14 residues. Germline trimming cut 4 bases from V and 5 bases from J; bases unmatched to any gene: 9. The germline V gene has CDR1 SGHNT and CDR2 YYREEE (reference sequence). Broader study findings: Several donors showed sharing of about 5.5% of naive CD4 clonotypes. Generation probabilities were higher for clonotypes shared across all four sorted-subset donors than for unshared ones.

The sequenced sample consisted of naive CD4+ T cells sorted from blood. Regarding subset: CD45RA+ positively selected. The chain uses TRBV5-4 and TRBJ2-7; 7 nucleotides agree with TRBD2. The sequence was collected from a man in his thirties or forties in good health. The CDR3, as DNA: TGTGCCAGCAGCCCCCAACCGGGAGGCAACGAGCAGTACTTC. Amino acid sequence: CASSPQPGGNEQYF.